These 6 T cell receptor beta chains originate from one sample sequenced in a study of blood T cell repertoires in COVID-19. The data were produced by immunoSEQ multiplex PCR, yet TCRdb's version contains in-frame clones alone and is incomplete. The table shows some 270,000 clones, with 75% to 90% occurring only once. The specimen sequenced was PBMCs or T cells enriched from blood (not recorded which). These receptors all come from a woman in her 40s who had been exposed to COVID-19.

CDR3 sequence: CASSPLPLMTGASGRNEKLFF. In nucleotides, the CDR3 is TGTGCCAGCTCACCTCTGCCCCTAATGACAGGGGCATCGGGACGAAATGAAAAACTGTTTTTT. The rearrangement joins TRBV18 to TRBJ1-4; 8 nucleotides match TRBD1. In germline, CDR1 is KGHSH, CDR2 LQKENI. This CDR3 is 21 amino acids long. With 3 bases clipped from V and 5 bases from J, the junction kept 23 bases outside the gene matches.

This clone has just a few counts. The chain employs TRBV12-3 or TRBV12-4 and TRBJ2-5, with unresolved D. This CDR3 has 13 amino acids. Trimming cost V 3 bases and J 2 bases, with 7 bases left between them. The CDR3: CASSFVLQETQYF. CDR3 DNA: TGTGCCAGCAGTTTTGTGTTACAAGAGACCCAGTACTTC.

V is TRBV7-2 and J is TRBJ1-3; TRBD1 aligns across 8 bases. Germline CDR1 SGHTA, CDR2 FQGNSA. There are 17 residues in the CDR3. V shed 0 bases and J 4 bases; nucleotides not matched to a gene: 8. The CDR3 loop reads CASSLARTGIGGNTIYF. CDR3 in DNA: TGTGCCAGCAGCTTAGCGCGGACAGGGATCGGGGGAAACACCATATATTTT.

The chain is built from TRBV15 and TRBJ1-3, with 7 nucleotides matching TRBD1. The CDR3 has 18 residues. The germline gives CDR1 LNHNV, CDR2 YYDKDF (reference sequence). Unmatched junction bases numbered 8, after V lost 0 bases and J lost 0 bases. The CDR3 nucleotides read TGTGCCACCAGCAGAGATTTGGGGACAGACAGCTCTGGAAACACCATATATTTT. It yields the protein CATSRDLGTDSSGNTIYF.

The V and J genes are TRBV19 and TRBJ1-5; 8 bases line up with TRBD1. The CDR3 covers 18 residues. V shed 4 bases and J 6 bases; nucleotides not matched to a gene: 17. Per germline, CDR1 LNHDA and CDR2 SQIVND (reference sequence). CDR3 nucleotides: TGTGCCAGTAGTACTGGACAGGGTGGCGGGATGGTAAGTCAGCCCCAGCATTTT. It is translated as CASSTGQGGGMVSQPQHF.

This rearrangement joins TRBV7-2 to TRBJ2-1; D may be TRBD2 (6 bases). Germline-derived CDR1 and CDR2 are SGHTA and FQGNSA. The CDR3 loop spans 16 amino acids. V was cut by 5 bases and J by 2 bases, with 16 bases left in between. CDR3 amino acids: CASSPLVAATYNEQFF. CDR3 DNA: TGTGCCAGCAGCCCCCTGGTAGCGGCTACCTACAATGAGCAGTTCTTC.